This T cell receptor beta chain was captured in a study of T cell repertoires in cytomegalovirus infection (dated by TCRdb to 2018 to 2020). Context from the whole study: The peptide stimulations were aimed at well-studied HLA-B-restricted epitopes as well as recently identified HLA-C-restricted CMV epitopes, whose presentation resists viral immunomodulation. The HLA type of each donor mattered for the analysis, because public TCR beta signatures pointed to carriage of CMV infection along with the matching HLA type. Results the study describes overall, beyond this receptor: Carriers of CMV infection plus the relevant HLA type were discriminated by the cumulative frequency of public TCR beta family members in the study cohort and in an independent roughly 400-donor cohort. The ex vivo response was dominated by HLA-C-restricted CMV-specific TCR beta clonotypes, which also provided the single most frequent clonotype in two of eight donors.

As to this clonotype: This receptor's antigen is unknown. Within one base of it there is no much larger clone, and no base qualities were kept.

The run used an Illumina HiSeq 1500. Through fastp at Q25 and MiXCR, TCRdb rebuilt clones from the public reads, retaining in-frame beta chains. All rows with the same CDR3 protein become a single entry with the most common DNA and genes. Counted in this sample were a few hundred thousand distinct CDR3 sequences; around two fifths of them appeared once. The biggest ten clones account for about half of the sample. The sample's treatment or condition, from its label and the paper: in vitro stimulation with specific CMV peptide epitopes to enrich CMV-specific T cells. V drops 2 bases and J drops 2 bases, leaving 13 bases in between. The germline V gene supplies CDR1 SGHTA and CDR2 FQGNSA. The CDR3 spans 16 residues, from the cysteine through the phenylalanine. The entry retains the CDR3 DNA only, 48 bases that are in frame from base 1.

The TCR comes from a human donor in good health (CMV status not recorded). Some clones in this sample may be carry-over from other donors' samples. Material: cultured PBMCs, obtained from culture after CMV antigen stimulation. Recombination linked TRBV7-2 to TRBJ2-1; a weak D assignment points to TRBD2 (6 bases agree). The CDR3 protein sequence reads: CASSLSGGTTYNEQFF. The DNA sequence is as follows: TGTGCCAGCAGCTTATCGGGCGGGACGACCTACAATGAGCAGTTCTTC. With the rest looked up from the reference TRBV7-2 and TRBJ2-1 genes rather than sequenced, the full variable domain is GAGVSQSPSNKVTEKGKDVELRCDPISGHTALYWYRQSLGQGLEFLIYFQGNSAPDKSGLPSDRFSAERTGGSVSTLTIQRTQQEDSAVYLCASSLSGGTTYNEQFFGPGTRLTVL.